Listed below are T cell receptor beta chains from one sample, sequenced in a study of blood T cell repertoires in COVID-19. Repertoires were generated with immunoSEQ multiplex PCR, while TCRdb's copy carries only in-frame clones and drops some. Of under 350,000 clones listed, 86% are singletons. Sequences were obtained from PBMCs or T cells enriched from blood (not recorded which). The origin of the receptors is a woman in her thirties or forties with acute COVID-19. CDR3s include the opening cysteine and the closing phenylalanine or tryptophan. D genes are given only for firm matches. A clone size is listed for some rows: how often the clone was seen (once, few, many), or a class if it is expanded.

d_gene | len | abundance | j_gene | v_gene | CDR3nt | CDR3aa
. | 15 | . | TRBJ1-6 | TRBV5-8 | TGTGCCAGCAGCGTCCGACAGACCTATAATTCACCCCTCCACTTT | CASSVRQTYNSPLHF
. | 15 | . | TRBJ2-3 | TRBV28 | TGTGCCAGCAGTATACAGCAACCCGGTGCAGATACGCAGTATTTT | CASSIQQPGADTQYF
. | 15 | . | TRBJ2-6 | TRBV4-1 | TGCGCCAGCAGCCAGGGACACTCTGGGGCCAACGTCCTGACTTTC | CASSQGHSGANVLTF
. | 15 | . | TRBJ1-4 | TRBV4-1 | TGCGCCAGCAGCCAACTGGCAGCGGGAGAGGAAAAACTGTTTTTT | CASSQLAAGEEKLFF
TRBD1 | 15 | . | TRBJ1-1 | TRBV28 | TGTGCCAGCAGACCTCCCGGGACAGGAGGTACTGAAGCTTTCTTT | CASRPPGTGGTEAFF
. | 14 | once | TRBJ1-4 | TRBV5-6 | TGTGCCAGCAGCTTTGGACAGAACAATGAAAAACTGTTTTTT | CASSFGQNNEKLFF
TRBD1 | 14 | once | TRBJ1-2 | TRBV28 | TGTGCCAGCAGTCCCCGGACAGGGCGCTATGGCTACACCTTC | CASSPRTGRYGYTF
. | 12 | once | TRBJ2-3 | TRBV9 | TGTGCCAGCAGCGCGCGCCCAGATACGCAGTATTTT | CASSARPDTQYF
TRBD2 | 16 | . | TRBJ2-3 | TRBV7-3 | TGTGCCAGCAGGAACAAGCGGGGGGGCCTCTCCGGTACGCAGTATTTT | CASRNKRGGLSGTQYF
TRBD1 | 13 | . | TRBJ2-7 | TRBV6-5 | TGTGCCAGCAGGGGGACAGACTCCTACGAGCAGTACTTC | CASRGTDSYEQYF
TRBD2 | 17 | . | TRBJ2-5 | TRBV4-2 | TGTGCCAGCAGCCGGTCGACTAGCGGGGGCTCGGAGGAGACCCAGTACTTC | CASSRSTSGGSEETQYF
. | 14 | . | TRBJ1-1 | TRBV5-6 | TGTGCCAGCAGCTCCCCCGGGGGGGGGACTGAAGCTTTCTTT | CASSSPGGGTEAFF
. | 13 | . | TRBJ1-1 | TRBV6-1 | TGTGCCAGCAGTGAAGGGGGAGGGGCGAAGGCTTTCTTT | CASSEGGGAKAFF
. | 14 | few | TRBJ1-2 | TRBV11-1 | TGTGCCAGCAGCCCAGGACGGGGACTAAATGGCTACACCTTC | CASSPGRGLNGYTF
TRBD2 | 17 | once | TRBJ2-4 | TRBV5-6 | TGTGCCAGCAGCTTGGTAATAGCGGGAGGCGCCAAAAACATTCAGTACTTC | CASSLVIAGGAKNIQYF
. | 15 | . | TRBJ2-7 | TRBV4-3 | TGCGCCAGCAGCCAAGATCGCGCCCACTCCTACGAGCAGTACTTC | CASSQDRAHSYEQYF
. | 12 | . | TRBJ2-5 | TRBV10-3 | TGTGCCACTCGGGACTCCCAAGAGACCCAGTACTTC | CATRDSQETQYF
TRBD1 | 14 | . | TRBJ2-7 | TRBV10-3 | TGTGCCATCAGAGGGACAGGGGGCTCCTACGAGCAGTACTTC | CAIRGTGGSYEQYF
TRBD2 | 14 | . | TRBJ2-3 | TRBV10-3 | TGTGCCATCAACGTAGCGGGAAGCACAGATACGCAGTATTTT | CAINVAGSTDTQYF
TRBD1 | 16 | . | TRBJ2-5 | TRBV5-8 | TGTGCCAGCAGCTTCTTTGGGACAGGAAGTGCCGAGACCCAGTACTTC | CASSFFGTGSAETQYF
TRBD2 | 14 | once | TRBJ2-5 | TRBV28 | TGTGCCAGCAGTTTGGCGGGAGGGCGAGAGACCCAGTACTTC | CASSLAGGRETQYF
TRBD1 | 15 | once | TRBJ1-2 | TRBV28 | TGTGCCAGCAGTGGGACAGGGACAAAGAACTATGGCTACACCTTC | CASSGTGTKNYGYTF
TRBD2 | 14 | . | TRBJ2-7 | TRBV5-1 | TGCGCCAGCAGCTTGGTTAGCGGGGGCTACGAGCAGTACTTC | CASSLVSGGYEQYF
. | 15 | . | TRBJ2-4 | TRBV5-4 | TGTGCCAGCAGCTTATCAGGGCCAGCCAAAAACATTCAGTACTTC | CASSLSGPAKNIQYF
TRBD1 | 16 | . | TRBJ1-5 | TRBV2 | TGTGCCAGCCTGGGGGGGACAGGGGGCGGGTATCAGCCCCAGCATTTT | CASLGGTGGGYQPQHF
. | 14 | . | TRBJ2-1 | TRBV5-4 | TGTGCCAGCAGACCCGGCCAGGCCGGCAATGAGCAGTTCTTC | CASRPGQAGNEQFF